This T cell receptor (beta chain) was recovered during a study of control samples from healthy donors and cancer patients (dated by TCRdb to 2019 to 2021). Libraries were constructed by the immunoSEQ multiplex PCR assay. TCRdb's version of the immuneACCESS table is confined to in-frame rearrangements and falls short of the full clone set. An unresolved V gene accounts for under half of the shortfall where checked; the remainder is of unknown origin. The table for this sample lists 100,000 to 150,000 clones; 70% to 90% of them were counted only once. Together, the top ten hold 3% to 3.5% of the sample. The CDR3, from cysteine to phenylalanine, totals 12 residues. Only CDR3 DNA remains: 36 bases, in frame from the first base. The germline V gene gives CDR1 as SGHRS and CDR2 as YFSETQ. Between the V and J ends, shortened by 2 bases and 5 bases respectively, the junction contains 4 bases. Comments on this clone: Its antigen is unknown. Per-base qualities were not stored, and no clone one base away is much larger.

The chain is made from TRBV5-1 and TRBJ2-2; there is no confident call for the D gene. This receptor was obtained from a man between 50 and 59 years old in good health. Sequencing was performed on blood. The CDR3 in this case is CASSFQTGELFF. The DNA reads TGCGCCAGCAGCTTCCAAACCGGGGAGCTGTTTTTT.